This TCR beta chain appears in the sequencing data of a study of metastatic and nonmetastatic thyroid tumors. The CDR3 is made up of 16 amino acids. CDR1 is SGDLS, CDR2 YYNGEE, per germline. Trimming removed 4 bases at V and 0 bases at J, with 15 bases between. Overall study results and limits: Significantly greater TCR beta diversity was reportedly found in malignant thyroid tumors than in benign nodules (in blood and tumor).

This clone was picked up many times. Its target is unknown. TCRdb reanalyzed the PCR reads with MiXCR. Of some 22,000 clones in the sample, about 17% were seen once. Patients were all untreated before their thyroid surgery. The clonotype was recovered from a male donor with papillary thyroid cancer or a benign thyroid nodule (not recorded which). Some clones in this sample may be carry-over from other donors' samples. The J gene is TRBJ2-3, the V gene TRBV9; D perhaps matches TRBD1 (6 bases). Material: blood. CDR3 nucleotide sequence: TGTGCCAGCAGCCCAAGGACAGCTACTAGCACAGATACGCAGTATTTT. Its protein is CASSPRTATSTDTQYF.